The 30 T cell receptor beta chains presented below share a single source sample, sequenced in a study of CD8+CD57+ T cells in acquired aplastic anemia. Genomic DNA acted as the template from which TCR beta VDJ combination and CDR3 sequence profiling were carried out. Each CDR3 protein is one row after TCRdb ran MiXCR on the reads. The sample contains some 290,000 distinct CDR3 sequences, roughly three fifths of which appear only once. Material for sequencing was sorted CD4+, CD8+, or CD8+CD57+ T cells (not recorded which) from PBMCs. The source is a human donor with severe aplastic anemia or a healthy control (not recorded which).

With respect to this clonotype: A read error may account for a junction end that differs from germline. The J gene is TRBJ2-3, the V gene TRBV20-1; TRBD2 aligns across 15 bases. Germline V lookup: CDR1 DFQATT, CDR2 SNEGSKA (reference sequence). The CDR3 consists of 19 residues. DNA for the CDR3: TGCAGTGCTAGAGATCGGAAAGGACTAGCGGGGGGGCCAGCAGATACGCAGTGTTTT. The encoded protein is CSARDRKGLAGGPADTQCF.

The CDR3 DNA is TGTGCCACCAGCACCGGGCCTCCCACCTACGAGCAGTACTTC. Translating it yields CATSTGPPTYEQYF. J is TRBJ2-7 and V is TRBV24-1; D unresolved. Trimming pared 7 bases from V and 2 bases from J, leaving 14 bases between. The germline V gene has CDR1 KGHDR and CDR2 SFDVKD. The CDR3 consists of 14 residues.

This chain uses TRBV20-1 with TRBJ2-7, with TRBD1 identical over 7 bases. CDR3 size: 13 residues. V shed 4 bases and J 2 bases; nucleotides not matched to a gene: 5. Germline lookup yields CDR1 DFQATT and CDR2 SNEGSKA (reference sequence). CDR3 in amino acids: CSAKTGLTYEQYF. Written as DNA, the CDR3 is TGCAGTGCTAAGACAGGGTTGACCTACGAGCAGTACTTC.

This clonotype was detected only a few times. This chain connects TRBV24-1 to TRBJ2-2, with 8 nucleotides matching TRBD1. This CDR3 spans 14 amino acids. Germline V CDR1 and CDR2: KGHDR, SFDVKD. The trim removed 12 bases at V and 7 bases at J, leaving 12 bases unmatched. CDR3: CASDRGLEGGELFF. For the CDR3, the DNA is TGTGCCTCCGACAGGGGCCTAGAGGGCGGGGAGCTGTTTTTT.

This clonotype was recorded many times. J is TRBJ2-7 and V is TRBV14, with 8 bases aligning to TRBD1. Germline CDR1 and CDR2: SGHDN and FVKESK. V dropped 6 bases and J dropped 6; count of bases not matched to a gene: 13. This CDR3 spans 15 amino acids. The CDR3 bases are TGTGCCAGCAGTAGGGGACAGGCGGCGAAGGGCGAGCAGTACTTC. Its protein is CASSRGQAAKGEQYF.

This clonotype was seen repeatedly, ten times or more. The chain is built from TRBV3-1 and TRBJ2-3; 13 bases agree with TRBD2. Germline assignment: CDR1 LGHDT and CDR2 YNNKEL (reference sequence). The CDR3 length is 16 residues. After removal of 3 bases from V and 4 bases from J, the junction contained 4 bases not matched to a gene. CDR3 in DNA: TGTGCCAGCAGCCAGGGACTAGCGGGGATCGCAGATACGCAGTATTTT. Translating gives CASSQGLAGIADTQYF.

Comment on this clonotype: One end of the junction is discordant with germline, which a read error may explain. This sequence joins TRBV20-1 and TRBJ2-2; the D gene could be TRBD1 or TRBD2 (5 bases each). Germline CDR1 DFQATT, CDR2 SNEGSKA (reference sequence). The CDR3 is 15 amino acids. DNA for the CDR3: TGCAGCGCATCTCACGGGACGGCCGACACCGGGGAGCTGTCTTTT. Translation: CSASHGTADTGELSF.

This clonotype was counted once. The chain links TRBV19 to TRBJ1-4; maybe TRBD1 (6 bases). Trimming left V 11 bases short and J 0 bases short, with 16 bases between. Per germline, CDR1 LNHDA and CDR2 SQIVND (reference sequence). The CDR3 extends over 15 amino acids. CDR3 sequence: CASRGADATNEKLFF. In DNA form, the CDR3 reads TGTGCCTCGAGGGGGGCGGATGCAACTAATGAAAAACTGTTTTTT.

This clonotype was detected ten times or more. This chain links TRBV5-1 with TRBJ2-2; no definite D call. Germline V gene data show CDR1 as SGHRS and CDR2 as YFSETQ. The CDR3 totals 14 residues. V was trimmed by 6 bases and J by 3 bases, leaving 12 bases between them. CDR3 coding DNA: TGCGCCAGCACCCCGCGGTGGGACACCGGGGAGCTGTTTTTT. Translation gives CASTPRWDTGELFF.

As for this clonotype: This may arise from a read error, as a much more abundant clone is one base away. The CDR3 sequence is CASRVSGAKYGYTF. In DNA, the CDR3 is TGTGCCAGCAGAGTCTCAGGGGCAAAATATGGCTACACCTTC. This chain joins TRBV6-5 and TRBJ1-2, with a possible D match to TRBD1 (6 bases). From germline, CDR1 is MNHEY and CDR2 SVGAGI. Deletions cut 6 bases from V and 5 bases from J, with 16 bases between. CDR3 size: 14 residues.

The chain joins TRBV15 to TRBJ1-5; the D gene is possibly TRBD1 (5 bases). This CDR3 contains 12 residues. Trimming pared 0 bases from V and 11 bases from J, leaving 8 bases between. In germline, CDR1 is LNHNV, CDR2 YYDKDF (reference sequence). The CDR3 DNA reads TGTGCCACCAGCAGAGAGGGACTGACCCAGCATTTT. Amino acid sequence: CATSREGLTQHF. The whole variable domain, remainder taken from reference TRBV15 and TRBJ1-5, is DAMVIQNPRYQVTQFGKPVTLSCSQTLNHNVMYWYQQKSSQAPKLLFHYYDKDFNNEADTPDNFQSRRPNTSFCFLDIRSPGLGDTAMYLCATSREGLTQHFGDGTRLSIL.

This clonotype was counted ten times or more. This sequence joins TRBV3-1 and TRBJ2-5, with D hard to call. The CDR3 is made up of 12 amino acids. Trimming left V 4 bases short and J 1 base short, with 4 bases between. Germline V gene sequence: CDR1 LGHDT, CDR2 YNNKEL (reference sequence). The CDR3: CASSRPQETQYF. CDR3 DNA sequence: TGTGCCAGCAGCCGTCCCCAAGAGACCCAGTACTTC.

For this clonotype: No DNA is shown, since the ends of the CDR3 on it are uncertain; the CDR3 is the one TCRdb lists. The chain carries TRBV7-9 and TRBJ1-1; the table's D gene call, TRBD1, was not cross checked with the DNA. The CDR3 is 13 residues long, counting both termini. Germline lookup yields CDR1 SEHNR and CDR2 FQNEAQ (reference sequence). The CDR3: CASTPLQRNEAFF.

This clonotype was seen once. The genes are TRBV24-1 and TRBJ2-3; the D is unclear. Germline CDR1 and CDR2: KGHDR and SFDVKD. The CDR3 spans 11 residues. V shed 7 bases and J shed 6 bases, with 7 bases lying between them. The CDR3: CATSMVDTQYF. The CDR3, as DNA: TGTGCCACCAGCATGGTGGATACGCAGTATTTT.

This clonotype occurred once. The chain employs TRBV2 and TRBJ1-2; the D gene is possibly TRBD1 (6 bases). The CDR3 has 15 residues. The V gene's germline CDR1 is SNHLY and CDR2 FYNNEI. V lost 3 bases, J lost 0 bases, and 11 bases lay in between. The CDR3 DNA reads TGTGCCAGCAGTGAGGGGGCCGGGACTAACTATGGCTACACCTTC. Its protein product is CASSEGAGTNYGYTF. Supplemented by reference TRBV2 and TRBJ1-2, the full variable domain reads EPEVTQTPSHQVTQMGQEVILRCVPISNHLYFYWYRQILGQKVEFLVSFYNNEISEKSEIFDDQFSVERPDGSNFTLKIRSTKLEDSAMYFCASSEGAGTNYGYTFGSGTRLTVV.

This clonotype came up a few times. A read error is possible here, since a much larger clone lies one base away. Lacking the conserved final phenylalanine or tryptophan, this CDR3 likely reflects a read error. The gene calls are TRBV5-1 and TRBJ1-1; perhaps TRBD1 as D (5 bases). V dropped 4 bases and J dropped 1 base, with 11 bases sitting between them. This CDR3 spans 14 amino acids. Germline V gene lookup returns CDR1 SGHRS and CDR2 YFSETQ. The CDR3, as DNA: TGCGCCAGCAGCCGGGACTTTGGGAACACTGAAGCTTTCCTT. It specifies CASSRDFGNTEAFL.

The sample holds many counts of this clonotype. The V call is TRBV19, the J call TRBJ2-2; 8 positions match TRBD1. Trimming took 6 bases from V and 6 from J; bases not matched to a gene: 9. CDR1 and CDR2 from the germline V gene are LNHDA and SQIVND (reference sequence). The CDR3 covers 15 residues. Here the CDR3 reads CASRLDRGSAGELFF. In DNA form, the CDR3 reads TGTGCCAGTAGGCTAGACAGGGGTTCGGCCGGGGAGCTGTTTTTT.

This clonotype has at least ten counts. The chain carries TRBV7-3 and TRBJ2-5; 12 nucleotides match TRBD2. Losses at the gene ends were 5 bases for V and 4 bases for J; bases not matched to a gene: 5. Germline-derived CDR1 and CDR2 are SGHTA and FQGTGA. CDR3 size: 15 residues. The CDR3 spells CASSRLAGEGETQYF. CDR3 nucleotide sequence: TGTGCCAGCAGCCGACTAGCGGGGGAAGGAGAGACCCAGTACTTC.

The rearrangement links TRBV6-1 to TRBJ1-2; D ambiguous. Germline CDR1 and CDR2: MNHNS and SASEGT. V shed 3 bases and J shed 5 bases, with 13 bases lying between them. This CDR3 is 14 amino acids long. The CDR3 region is CASSEGGSRYGYTF. CDR3 nucleotides: TGTGCCAGCAGTGAGGGCGGGTCGAGGTATGGCTACACCTTC.

The table lists this clonotype with a count of one. J is TRBJ2-7 and V is TRBV9; 9 positions agree with TRBD1. Germline loops: CDR1 SGDLS, CDR2 YYNGEE. The CDR3 has 16 residues. V shed 0 bases, J shed 2 bases, and the junction held 6 bases outside the gene matches. CDR3: CASSVAAGTGTYEQYF. The CDR3 nucleotides are TGTGCCAGCAGCGTAGCTGCCGGGACAGGGACCTACGAGCAGTACTTC.

This clonotype was picked up many times. The chain is built from TRBV12-3 or TRBV12-4 and TRBJ1-2; 11 nucleotides align to TRBD1. There are 15 residues in the CDR3. Trimming took 5 bases from V and 7 from J; bases not matched to a gene: 9. This chain's CDR3 is CASSPTRTGGSGYTF. The CDR3 nucleotides are TGTGCCAGCAGTCCGACACGGACAGGGGGCAGTGGCTACACCTTC.

This clonotype was observed once. The V call is TRBV12-3 or TRBV12-4, the J call TRBJ2-5; the match to TRBD1 covers 8 bases. The CDR3 has 15 amino acids. The ends lost 5 bases at V and 5 bases at J; junction bases unmatched: 10. As DNA, the CDR3 is TGTGCCAGCAGTCAGCCAGGGGGCGAGCGGGAGACCCAGTACTTC. It translates to CASSQPGGERETQYF.

Concerning this clonotype: A read error is possible here, since a much larger clone lies one base away. The chain is built from TRBV5-1 and TRBJ2-5; TRBD2 agrees at 12 bases. V shed 4 bases, J shed 2 bases, and the junction held 6 bases outside the gene matches. The germline gives CDR1 SGHRS, CDR2 YFSETQ. This CDR3 is 16 amino acids long. CDR3 residues: CASSPSGGAYQETQYF. In DNA, the CDR3 is TGCGCCAGCAGCCCTAGCGGGGGGGCATATCAAGAGACCCAGTACTTC.

CDR3 DNA: TGCAGTGCTTGGAGCGGGGGGGCCAGGGATGAGCAGTTCTTC. Protein sequence: CSAWSGGARDEQFF. The chain links TRBV20-1 to TRBJ2-5; 10 bases line up with TRBD2. The J call is uncertain, as TRBJ2-1 better fits the DNA end. CDR1 and CDR2 from the germline V gene are DFQATT and SNEGSKA (reference sequence). This CDR3 spans 14 amino acids.

Worth noting for this clonotype: The junction departs from the called germline gene at one end, perhaps through a read error. This chain connects TRBV7-2 to TRBJ1-1; the match to TRBD1 covers 8 bases. The CDR3 runs 13 residues. CDR1 SGHTA and CDR2 FQGNSA come from the germline V gene. The CDR3 DNA follows: TGTGCCAGCAGCCTAGCTAGGGACAGGCCCGCTTTCTTT. It yields the protein CASSLARDRPAFF.

This clonotype was detected ten times or more. A much more abundant neighbour one base away suggests this may be a read error. Without the conserved terminal phenylalanine or tryptophan, this CDR3 likely stems from a read error. This chain joins TRBV15 and TRBJ1-4; D call uncertain. This CDR3 is built from 15 residues. CDR1 is LNHNV, CDR2 YYDKDF, per germline (reference sequence). Trimming cost V 0 bases and J 8 bases, with 13 bases left between them. The CDR3 DNA reads as TGTGCCACCAGCAGAGATCGGGAATTGGGCGAAAAACTGTTTCTT. Translating gives CATSRDRELGEKLFL.

The V call is TRBV7-9, the J call TRBJ2-3; 10 nucleotides align to TRBD1. CDR3 length equals 15 residues. Germline V CDR1 and CDR2: SEHNR, FQNEAQ (reference sequence). V was pared by 5 bases and J by 1 base, with 3 bases of the junction left unmatched. The CDR3 protein is CASSHDRGRTDTQYF. CDR3 in DNA: TGTGCCAGCAGCCACGACAGGGGGCGCACAGATACGCAGTATTTT.

The chain combines TRBV7-4 with TRBJ1-1, with TRBD1 matching 9 bases. CDR3 length: 14 residues. CDR1 is SGHVT and CDR2 is SQSDAQ in the germline V gene. J gave up 6 bases and V 4 bases, and 6 bases lay outside the gene matches. The CDR3 DNA follows: TGTGCCAGCAGCTCCGGACAGGGGATCCCTGAAGCTTTCTTT. Protein: CASSSGQGIPEAFF. Using reference TRBV7-4 and TRBJ1-1 for the parts outside the CDR3, the full variable domain is GAGVSQSPRYKVAKRGRDVALRCDSISGHVTLYWYRQTLGQGSEVLTYSQSDAQRDKSGRPSGRFSAERPERSVSTLKIQRTEQGDSAVYLCASSSGQGIPEAFFGQGTRLTVV.

The chain has TRBV12-5 and TRBJ2-7, with D perhaps TRBD1 (5 bases). Germline lookup yields CDR1 LGHNT and CDR2 FRNRAP. The CDR3 has 12 residues. In nucleotides, the CDR3 is TGTGCCAGCACCCAGACAGAATACGAGCAGTACTTC. This codes for CASTQTEYEQYF.

This chain uses TRBV20-1 with TRBJ2-1; perhaps TRBD2 as D (6 bases). The germline V and J ends were trimmed by 2 bases and 10 bases, with 9 bases remaining between them. Germline V gene lookup returns CDR1 DFQATT and CDR2 SNEGSKA (reference sequence). There are 11 residues in the CDR3. The CDR3 sequence is CSARKAGEQFF. CDR3 coding DNA: TGCAGTGCTAGAAAGGCGGGAGAGCAGTTCTTC.